Reported below is one TCR beta chain. The sample originates from a study of glioma-infiltrating T cells after dendritic cell vaccination. The length of the CDR3 is 16 residues. The V end was cut by 6 bases, the J end by 0 bases, with 17 bases between. Germline lookup yields CDR1 LNHDA and CDR2 SQIVND (reference sequence). Clones were sequenced by immunoSEQ multiplex PCR, and TCRdb holds only the in-frame ones, with some missing. Here the sample spans roughly 51,000 clones, 65% to 90% being singletons. The TCR sequence derives from a human donor with glioblastoma. The chain links TRBV19 to TRBJ1-2; a weak D match, TRBD1 (6 bases). Source: blood, taken before dendritic cell vaccination. The CDR3 DNA reads as TGTGCCAGTAGGAGGGATGGACAGACTTCTAACTATGGCTACACCTTC. Its translation: CASRRDGQTSNYGYTF.